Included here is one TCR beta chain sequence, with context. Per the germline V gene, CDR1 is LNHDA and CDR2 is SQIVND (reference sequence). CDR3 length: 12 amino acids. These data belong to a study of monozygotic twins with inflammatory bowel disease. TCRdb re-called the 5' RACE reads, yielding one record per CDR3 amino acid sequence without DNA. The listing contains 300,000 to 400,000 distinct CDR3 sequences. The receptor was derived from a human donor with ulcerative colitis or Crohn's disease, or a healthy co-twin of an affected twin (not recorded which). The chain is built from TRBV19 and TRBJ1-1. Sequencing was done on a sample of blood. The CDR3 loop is CASSDMNTEAFF.